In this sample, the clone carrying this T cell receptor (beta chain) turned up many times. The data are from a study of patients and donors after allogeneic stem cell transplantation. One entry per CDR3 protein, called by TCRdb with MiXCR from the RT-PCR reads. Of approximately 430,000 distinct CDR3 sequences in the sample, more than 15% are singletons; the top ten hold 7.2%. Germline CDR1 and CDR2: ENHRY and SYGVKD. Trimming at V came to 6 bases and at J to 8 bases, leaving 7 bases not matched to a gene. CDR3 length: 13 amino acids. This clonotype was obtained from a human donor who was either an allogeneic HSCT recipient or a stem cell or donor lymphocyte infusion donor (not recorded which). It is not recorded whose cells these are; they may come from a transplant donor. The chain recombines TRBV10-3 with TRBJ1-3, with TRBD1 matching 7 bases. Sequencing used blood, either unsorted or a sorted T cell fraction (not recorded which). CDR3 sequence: CAIRDSQGDTIYF. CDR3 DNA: TGTGCCATCAGGGACAGCCAGGGGGACACCATATATTTT.